This T cell receptor beta chain was captured by sequencing in a study of early T cells in non-severe SARS-CoV-2 infection. A single record per CDR3 protein comes from TCRdb applying MiXCR to the 5' RACE reads. The sample contains some 81,000 distinct CDR3 sequences, roughly a sixth of which appear only once. The sequenced sample consisted of whole blood. This clonotype was obtained from an adult who was a healthcare worker with PCR-confirmed SARS-CoV-2 infection or an uninfected control (not recorded which).

DNA for the CDR3: TGTGCCAGCAGCTTAGTGGGGATGACAGGGACGAGCACAGATACGCAGTATTTT. Translated, it gives CASSLVGMTGTSTDTQYF. This rearrangement joins TRBV7-2 to TRBJ2-3; 7 bases are shared with TRBD1. Per germline, CDR1 SGHTA and CDR2 FQGNSA. This CDR3 is built from 18 residues. V shed 1 base, J shed 0 bases, and the junction held 10 bases outside the gene matches.